Below, one T cell receptor (beta chain) is given with its context. The data derive from a study of T cell changes during pregnancy in multiple sclerosis. Sequencing used immunoSEQ multiplex PCR; TCRdb keeps in-frame clones, though not all of them. The sample contains about 38,000 clones, 75% to 95% of which appear only once. Germline V gives CDR1 SGDLS, CDR2 YYNGEE. The CDR3 contains 18 residues. Trimming took 0 bases from V and 4 from J, leaving 19 bases between them. The genes are TRBV9 and TRBJ2-2, with D maybe TRBD1 (5 bases). This clonotype was obtained from a female donor with multiple sclerosis, enrolled in a pregnancy study. Sample: CD8+ T cells from peripheral blood mononuclear cells, taken after pregnancy. In DNA, the CDR3 is TGTGCCAGCAGCGTAGCACGAGTGGGGCAGAGATCCACCGGGGAGCTGTTTTTT. Translating gives CASSVARVGQRSTGELFF.